This is a list of T cell receptor beta chains from one sample in a study of identical twins' blood T cells. TCRdb called the 5' RACE reads again in MiXCR, with one record for every CDR3 protein. This table holds fewer than 450,000 distinct CDR3 sequences, 25% to 35% found once. The sequencing input was PBMCs. The receptors were gathered from a woman aged 18-49 years in good health. CDR3s include the opening cysteine and the closing phenylalanine or tryptophan. D genes are given only for firm matches. Not all rows give a size; the values are once, few, many and, for expanded clones, a class.

size: many; V: TRBV18; D: .; J: TRBJ1-2; CDR3: CASSPDYGYTF; DNA: TGTGCCAGCTCACCAGACTATGGCTACACCTTC
size: .; V: TRBV7-9; D: TRBD1; J: TRBJ1-2; CDR3: CASSINTDRDGYTF; DNA: TGTGCCAGCAGCATCAATACAGACAGGGATGGCTACACCTTC
size: .; V: TRBV20-1; D: .; J: TRBJ1-6; CDR3: CSARDMGQKLHF; DNA: TGCAGTGCTAGAGATATGGGGCAGAAACTCCACTTT
size: many; V: TRBV3-1; D: .; J: TRBJ2-3; CDR3: CASSRRGPDTQYF; DNA: TGTGCCAGCAGCCGGCGGGGCCCAGATACGCAGTATTTT
size: few; V: TRBV9; D: .; J: TRBJ2-3; CDR3: CASSDPIRAVSDTQYF; DNA: TGTGCCAGCAGCGATCCCATTAGGGCCGTCTCAGATACGCAGTATTTT
size: .; V: TRBV6-5; D: .; J: TRBJ1-6; CDR3: CASSYSGGRGSPLHF; DNA: TGTGCCAGCAGTTACTCGGGGGGACGTGGATCACCCCTCCACTTT
size: .; V: TRBV3-1; D: TRBD2; J: TRBJ2-1; CDR3: CASSLLAGHNEQFF; DNA: TGTGCCAGCAGCCTCCTAGCGGGGCACAATGAGCAGTTCTTC
size: .; V: TRBV15; D: .; J: TRBJ2-1; CDR3: CATRSPERNYNEQFF; DNA: TGTGCCACCAGGAGCCCGGAGCGGAACTACAATGAGCAGTTCTTC
size: .; V: TRBV6-6; D: .; J: TRBJ1-5; CDR3: CASSYAGYSNQPQHF; DNA: TGTGCCAGCAGTTACGCGGGATATAGCAATCAGCCCCAGCATTTT
size: .; V: TRBV12-3/TRBV12-4; D: .; J: TRBJ1-1; CDR3: CASSLFGEAFF; DNA: TGTGCCAGCAGTTTATTTGGTGAAGCTTTCTTT